This is a list of T cell receptor beta chains from one sample in a study of metastatic and nonmetastatic thyroid tumors. TCRdb reprocessed the PCR reads via MiXCR. The table records approximately 35,000 clones, around 31% of them present only once. Sequenced input: tumor tissue. Receptors were obtained from a female donor with papillary thyroid cancer or a benign thyroid nodule (not recorded which). Some clones in this sample may be carry-over from other donors' samples. Both conserved end residues are part of each CDR3. D genes are given only for firm matches. Rows may omit the clone size; those that give it use once, few, many or a size class.

len,d_gene,j_gene,abundance,v_gene,CDR3nt,CDR3aa
17,-,TRBJ2-1,-,TRBV20-1,TGCAGTGCTAGTGCTGGGGGGTTCAGTTCCGTTCGCAATGAGCAGTTCTTC,CSASAGGFSSVRNEQFF
16,TRBD1,TRBJ2-3,-,TRBV24-1,TGTGCCACCAGTGATTTTGGACAGGAGAGCACAGATACGCAGTATTTT,CATSDFGQESTDTQYF
12,-,TRBJ2-5,few,TRBV2,TGTGCCAGCAGTGAAGTAAGAGAGACCCAGTACTTC,CASSEVRETQYF
18,TRBD2,TRBJ2-2,-,TRBV5-1,TGCGCCAGCAGCCTGGACGGGACTAGCGGGGGAATCACCGGGGAGCTGTTTTTT,CASSLDGTSGGITGELFF
14,-,TRBJ2-2,-,TRBV14,TGTGCCAGCAGCTTACAGGTTAACACCGGGGAGCTGTTTTTT,CASSLQVNTGELFF
17,-,TRBJ2-5,few,TRBV6-1,TGTGCCAGCAGAGACCCCCATTCCAGGGGGGCGGCTCAGACCCAGTACTTC,CASRDPHSRGAAQTQYF
14,-,TRBJ1-2,once,TRBV30,TGTGCCTGGAGTGTCTGGGGGGGTTGGGATGGCTACACCTTC,CAWSVWGGWDGYTF
16,TRBD1,TRBJ1-2,-,TRBV28,TGTGCCAGCAGTAACGCGGCGGGACAGGGATACTATGGCTACACCTTC,CASSNAAGQGYYGYTF
15,-,TRBJ2-7,-,TRBV20-1,TGCAGTGCTAGAGATGGCCGGGAAGCTTCCTACGAGCAGTACTTC,CSARDGREASYEQYF
15,TRBD1,TRBJ1-1,many,TRBV6-1,TGTGCCAGCAGTATTTGGGGACAGGGGCCAAATGAAGCTTTCTTT,CASSIWGQGPNEAFF
17,-,TRBJ1-2,-,TRBV28,TGTGCCAGCAGTTCCTACGGGAGGGGGGGAAAGCAGTATGGCTACACCTTC,CASSSYGRGGKQYGYTF
11,-,TRBJ1-2,few,TRBV9,TGTGCCAGCAGCCTCCGTGGAGGCTACACCTTC,CASSLRGGYTF
13,TRBD2,TRBJ2-7,-,TRBV10-3,TGTGCCATCACGGGCGGGAGCTCCTACGAGCAGTACTTC,CAITGGSSYEQYF
15,TRBD1,TRBJ2-6,-,TRBV18,TGTGCCAGCACCCGGGACAGGGCTGGGGCCAACGTCCTGACTTTC,CASTRDRAGANVLTF
17,TRBD1,TRBJ2-3,few,TRBV27,TGTGCCAGCAGATCGGGACAGACAAACCCTAGCACAGATACGCAGTATTTT,CASRSGQTNPSTDTQYF
14,-,TRBJ2-2,-,TRBV12-3/TRBV12-4,TGTGCCAGCAGCTCCGGCCCCTATGGCGGGGAGCTGTTTTTT,CASSSGPYGGELFF
14,-,TRBJ2-1,few,TRBV4-2,TGTGCCAGCAGCCAAGATAGGGGGGTAGATGAGCAGTTCTTC,CASSQDRGVDEQFF
11,-,TRBJ2-1,few,TRBV2,TGTGCCAGCAGTTACGACAATGAGCAGTTCTTC,CASSYDNEQFF
13,-,TRBJ1-3,-,TRBV15,TGTGCCACCAGCAGAGGTACAGGGAGTGCCATATATTTT,CATSRGTGSAIYF
14,-,TRBJ1-1,few,TRBV12-3/TRBV12-4,TGTGCCAGCAGTTCTCCGGACGGGCACACTGAAGCTTTCTTT,CASSSPDGHTEAFF
13,-,TRBJ2-2,-,TRBV11-2,TGTGCCAGCAGCTCCATAAGAGAAGGGGAGCTGTTTTTT,CASSSIREGELFF
14,-,TRBJ1-6,-,TRBV6-4,TGTGCCAGCAGTGCCCAGTGCCTCCTTTCACCCCTCCACTTT,CASSAQCLLSPLHF
15,-,TRBJ2-2,few,TRBV6-5,TGTGCCAGCAGCTACAACCGGGAGAACACCGGGGAGCTGTTTTTT,CASSYNRENTGELFF
14,TRBD1,TRBJ1-2,few,TRBV10-3,TGTGCCATCAGTGGGGGTACAGGGGATCATGGCTACACCTTC,CAISGGTGDHGYTF
15,-,TRBJ1-1,once,TRBV7-9,TGTGCCAGCAGCCCAGCCCAGGGACGGTACACTGAAGCTTTCTTT,CASSPAQGRYTEAFF
16,TRBD2,TRBJ2-5,-,TRBV7-2,TGTGCCAGCAGCTTAGCTGGGACTAGCGGACAAGAGACCCAGTACTTC,CASSLAGTSGQETQYF
16,TRBD2,TRBJ2-2,-,TRBV20-1,TGCAGTGCGCAGGTGCTAGCGGGACCAAACACCGGGGAGCTGTTTTTT,CSAQVLAGPNTGELFF
13,-,TRBJ2-3,many,TRBV6-1,TGTGCCAGCAGTGTCTCCGGCACAGATACGCAGTATTTT,CASSVSGTDTQYF
18,-,TRBJ1-6,few,TRBV28,TGTGCCAGCAGTTTCCCCGCTGCGGGAAGGACCCAAAATTCACCCCTCCACTTT,CASSFPAAGRTQNSPLHF
13,-,TRBJ2-1,-,TRBV12-3/TRBV12-4,TGTGCCAGCAGCCCCTCGGGGCTAGGTAGGCAGTTCTTC,CASSPSGLGRQFF
17,TRBD2,TRBJ2-1,-,TRBV20-1,TGCAGTGCTATACGACTAGCGGGAGGGGGGGCTTACAATGAGCAGTTCTTC,CSAIRLAGGGAYNEQFF
14,-,TRBJ2-7,-,TRBV9,TGTGCCAGCAGCGCCACGAGCGCCTCCTACGAGCAGTACTTC,CASSATSASYEQYF
17,-,TRBJ1-2,-,TRBV28,TGTGCCAGCAGGCTGGCCGGACCCCTCACATCCAACTATGGCTACACCTTC,CASRLAGPLTSNYGYTF
15,-,TRBJ2-3,-,TRBV7-3,TGTGCCAGCAGCGTCTCCGGGGGAACCACAGATACGCAGTATTTT,CASSVSGGTTDTQYF
13,-,TRBJ1-1,few,TRBV27,TGTGCCAGCAGTTTATTCGCGAACACTGAAGCTTTCTTT,CASSLFANTEAFF
13,-,TRBJ1-2,few,TRBV6-1,TGTGCCAGCAGATCCCTACAGGGCAATGGCTACACCTTC,CASRSLQGNGYTF
14,TRBD1,TRBJ2-7,-,TRBV6-1,TGTGCCAGCAGTCGGGACAGGGGGATTCACGAGCAGTACTTC,CASSRDRGIHEQYF
14,TRBD2,TRBJ2-1,once,TRBV11-3,TGTGCCAGCAGCCCTCCCGGGACTAGCGGTGAGCAGTTCTTC,CASSPPGTSGEQFF
14,-,TRBJ2-5,-,TRBV6-2/TRBV6-3,TGTGCCAGCAGTCCACGACTAGGCGGAGAGACCCAGTACTTC,CASSPRLGGETQYF
11,-,TRBJ2-7,-,TRBV11-2,TGTGCCAGCAGCGGAACTAGTCTGCAGTACTTC,CASSGTSLQYF
12,TRBD2,TRBJ2-1,few,TRBV7-9,TGTGCCATTCCGGGGGGGGCGAATGAGCAGTTCTTC,CAIPGGANEQFF
14,-,TRBJ2-1,-,TRBV12-3/TRBV12-4,TGTGCCAGCAGTTTTGTCGGTGTTGAGGGTGAGCAGTTCTTC,CASSFVGVEGEQFF